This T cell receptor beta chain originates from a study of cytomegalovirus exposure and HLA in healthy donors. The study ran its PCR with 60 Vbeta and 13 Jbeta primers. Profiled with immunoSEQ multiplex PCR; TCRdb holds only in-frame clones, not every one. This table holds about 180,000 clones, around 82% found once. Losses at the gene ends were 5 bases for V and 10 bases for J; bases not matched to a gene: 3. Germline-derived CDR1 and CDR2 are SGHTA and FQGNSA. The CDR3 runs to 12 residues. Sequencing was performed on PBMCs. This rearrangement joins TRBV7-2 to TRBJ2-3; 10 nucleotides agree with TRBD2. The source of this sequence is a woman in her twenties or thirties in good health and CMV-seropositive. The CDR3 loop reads CASSLTSGAQYF. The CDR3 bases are TGTGCCAGCAGCCTTACTAGCGGGGCGCAGTATTTT.